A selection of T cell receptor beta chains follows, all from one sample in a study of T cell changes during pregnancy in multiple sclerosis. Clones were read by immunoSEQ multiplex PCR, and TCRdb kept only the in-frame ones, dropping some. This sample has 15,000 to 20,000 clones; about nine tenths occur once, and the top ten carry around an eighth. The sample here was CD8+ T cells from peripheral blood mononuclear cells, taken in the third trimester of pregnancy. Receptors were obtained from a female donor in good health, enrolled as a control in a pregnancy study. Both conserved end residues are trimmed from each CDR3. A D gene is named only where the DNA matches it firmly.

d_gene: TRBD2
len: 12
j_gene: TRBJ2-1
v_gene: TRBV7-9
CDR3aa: ASSGTSGSGEQF

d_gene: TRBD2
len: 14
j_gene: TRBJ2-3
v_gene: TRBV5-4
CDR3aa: ASSSASGGTADTQY

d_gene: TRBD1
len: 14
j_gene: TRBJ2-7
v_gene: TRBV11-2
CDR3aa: ASSLLGTGGSDEQY

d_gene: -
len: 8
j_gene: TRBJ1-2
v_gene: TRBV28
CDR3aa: ASADYGYT

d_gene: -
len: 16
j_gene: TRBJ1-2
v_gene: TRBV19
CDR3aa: ASSIDGLGGPSERGYT

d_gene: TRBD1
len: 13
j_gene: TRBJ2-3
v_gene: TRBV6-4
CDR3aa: ATQPGQGVADTQY

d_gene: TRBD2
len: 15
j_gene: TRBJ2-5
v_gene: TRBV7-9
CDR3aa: ASSFGLAGGPGETQY

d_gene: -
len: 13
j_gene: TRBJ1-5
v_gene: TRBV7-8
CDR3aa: ASSFSQGRNQPQH

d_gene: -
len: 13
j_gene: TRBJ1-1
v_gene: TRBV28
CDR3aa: ASSLFSGWNTEAF

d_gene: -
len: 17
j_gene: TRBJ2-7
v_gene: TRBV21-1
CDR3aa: ASSKPRSTAGGPGYEQY

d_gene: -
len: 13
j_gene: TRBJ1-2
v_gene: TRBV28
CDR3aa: ASVRRNRDNYGYT

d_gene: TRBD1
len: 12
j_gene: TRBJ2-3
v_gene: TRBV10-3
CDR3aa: AISWGQYNDTQY

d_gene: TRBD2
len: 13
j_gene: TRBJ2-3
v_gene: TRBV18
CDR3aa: ASSPLAGATDTQY

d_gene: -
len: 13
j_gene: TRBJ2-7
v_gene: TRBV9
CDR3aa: ASSVDDSSSYEQY

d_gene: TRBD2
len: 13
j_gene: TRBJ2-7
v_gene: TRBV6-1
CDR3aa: ASSERVAGGYEQY

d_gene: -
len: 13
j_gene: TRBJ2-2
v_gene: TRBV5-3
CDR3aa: ARSLAQKNTGELF

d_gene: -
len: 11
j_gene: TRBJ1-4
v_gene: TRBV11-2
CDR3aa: ASSFRGEEKLF

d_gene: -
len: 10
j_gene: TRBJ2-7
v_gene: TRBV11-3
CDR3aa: ASSLGSGEQY

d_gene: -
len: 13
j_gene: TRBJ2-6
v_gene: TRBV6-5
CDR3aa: ASSLLGSGANVLT

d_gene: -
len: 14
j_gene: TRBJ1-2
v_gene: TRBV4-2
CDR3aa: ASSQRELTVDYGYT

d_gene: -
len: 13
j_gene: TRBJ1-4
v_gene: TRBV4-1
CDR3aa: ASSQWTATNEKLF

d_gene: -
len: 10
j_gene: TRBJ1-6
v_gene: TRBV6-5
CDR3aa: ASRLGHSPLH

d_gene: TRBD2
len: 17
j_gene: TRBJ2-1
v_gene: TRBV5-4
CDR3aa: ASSLGLAGMLSSYNEQF

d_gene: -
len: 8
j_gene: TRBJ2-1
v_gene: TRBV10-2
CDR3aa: ASRDNEQF

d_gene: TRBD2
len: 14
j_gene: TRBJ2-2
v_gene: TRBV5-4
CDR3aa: ASSFSGGSLAGELF

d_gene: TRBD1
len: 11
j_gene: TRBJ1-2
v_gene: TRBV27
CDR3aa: ASKDREYGGYT

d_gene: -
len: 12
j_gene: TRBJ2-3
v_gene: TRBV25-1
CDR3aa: ASSGGDGADTQY

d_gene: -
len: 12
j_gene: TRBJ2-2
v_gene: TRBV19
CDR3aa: ASSIDRNTGELF

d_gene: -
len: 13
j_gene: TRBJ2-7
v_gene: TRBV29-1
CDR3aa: SVEYTGRGNYEQY

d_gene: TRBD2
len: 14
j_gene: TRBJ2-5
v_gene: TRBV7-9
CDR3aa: ASSPFMAGGPETQY

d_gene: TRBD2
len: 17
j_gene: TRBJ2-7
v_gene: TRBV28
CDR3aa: ASSPPGLAGPITSNEQY

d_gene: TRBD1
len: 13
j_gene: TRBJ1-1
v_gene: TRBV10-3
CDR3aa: AIIPETGLYTEAF

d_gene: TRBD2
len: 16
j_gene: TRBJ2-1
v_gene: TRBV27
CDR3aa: ASSLDSPGTSGYNEQF

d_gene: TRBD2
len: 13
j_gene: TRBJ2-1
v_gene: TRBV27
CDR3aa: ASSGRTSGRDEQF

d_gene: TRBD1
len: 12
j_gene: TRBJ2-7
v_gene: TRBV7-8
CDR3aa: ASSEYTGEGEQY

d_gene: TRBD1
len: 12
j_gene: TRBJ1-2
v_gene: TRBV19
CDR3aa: ASSPGQGNYGYT

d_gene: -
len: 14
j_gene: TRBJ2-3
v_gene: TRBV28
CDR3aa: ASSLLGEAVTDTQY

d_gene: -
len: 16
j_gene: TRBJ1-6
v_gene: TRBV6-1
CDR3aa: ASSGAGGDFSYNSPLH

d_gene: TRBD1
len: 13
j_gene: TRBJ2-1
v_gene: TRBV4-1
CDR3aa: ASSRTGAAYNEQF

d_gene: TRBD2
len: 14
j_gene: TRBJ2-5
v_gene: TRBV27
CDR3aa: ASSLYSGRGGETQY

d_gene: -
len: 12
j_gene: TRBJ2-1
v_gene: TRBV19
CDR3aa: ASSIARRIHEQF

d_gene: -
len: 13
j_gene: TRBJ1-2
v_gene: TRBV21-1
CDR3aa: AITRGEGANYGYT

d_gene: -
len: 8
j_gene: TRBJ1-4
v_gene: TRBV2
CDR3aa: ASSGEKLF

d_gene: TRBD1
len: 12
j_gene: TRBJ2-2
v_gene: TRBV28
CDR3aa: ASKGQGVTGELF

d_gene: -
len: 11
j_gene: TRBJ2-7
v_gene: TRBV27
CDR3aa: ASSRGFTYEQY

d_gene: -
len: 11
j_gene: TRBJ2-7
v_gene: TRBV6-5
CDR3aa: ASSYSGVYEQY

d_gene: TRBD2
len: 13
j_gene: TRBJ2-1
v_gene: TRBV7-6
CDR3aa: ASSPLAGGPNEQF

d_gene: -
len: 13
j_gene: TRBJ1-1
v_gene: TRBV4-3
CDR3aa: ASSQGYGQNTEAF

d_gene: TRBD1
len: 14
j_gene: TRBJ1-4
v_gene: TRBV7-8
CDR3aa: ASSRGQGATNEKLF

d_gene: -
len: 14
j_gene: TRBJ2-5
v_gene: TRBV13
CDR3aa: ASSSFSGGFQETQY

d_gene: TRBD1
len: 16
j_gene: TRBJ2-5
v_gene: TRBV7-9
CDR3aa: ASSSPALLQGSGETQY

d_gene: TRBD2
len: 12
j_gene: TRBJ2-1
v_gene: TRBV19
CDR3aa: ASKWLAGAYEQF

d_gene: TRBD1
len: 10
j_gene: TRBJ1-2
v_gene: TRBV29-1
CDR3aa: SCQGADYGYT

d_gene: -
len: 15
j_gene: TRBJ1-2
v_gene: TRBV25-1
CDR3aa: ASGYYYTRIFCYGYT

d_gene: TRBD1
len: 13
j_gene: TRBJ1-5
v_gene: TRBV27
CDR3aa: ASSRQGGRNQPQH